The rows below give T cell receptor beta chains drawn from one sample of a study of cytomegalovirus exposure and HLA in healthy donors. Using immunoSEQ multiplex PCR, the repertoire was profiled, and TCRdb retains in-frame clones only, with some absent. The listing records some 82,000 clones. The specimen was PBMCs. The receptors come from a woman aged 25 to 39 in good health and CMV-seronegative. The CDR3 runs from the conserved cysteine through the conserved F or W. D genes are given only for firm matches.

NA,TRBJ1-6,TRBV6-5,CASSLTVYNSPLHF,TGTGCCAGCAGTCTCACTGTCTATAATTCACCCCTCCACTTT
NA,TRBJ2-7,TRBV18,CASSLKGRAYEQYF,TGTGCCAGCTCACTAAAGGGCAGGGCCTACGAGCAGTACTTC
TRBD1,TRBJ1-2,TRBV19,CASSRQGAYGYTF,TGTGCCAGTAGTAGACAGGGGGCCTACGGCTACACCTTC
TRBD2,TRBJ2-3,TRBV18,CASSTSGRTDTQYF,TGTGCCAGCTCAACTAGCGGACGGACAGATACGCAGTATTTT
TRBD1,TRBJ1-5,TRBV5-5,CASSHGQGVQPQHF,TGTGCCAGCAGCCATGGGCAGGGGGTTCAGCCCCAGCATTTT
NA,TRBJ2-5,TRBV9,CASSVGWGLRETQYF,TGTGCCAGCAGCGTAGGGTGGGGGCTGAGAGAGACCCAGTACTTC
NA,TRBJ1-5,TRBV6-6,CASSLQGNEGNQPQHF,TGTGCCAGCAGTCTTCAGGGAAATGAGGGCAATCAGCCCCAGCATTTT
TRBD1,TRBJ1-2,TRBV19,CASSLPDRVNYGYTF,TGTGCCAGTAGTCTCCCGGACAGGGTCAACTATGGCTACACCTTC
NA,TRBJ2-7,TRBV7-9,CASSDSQGYEQYF,TGTGCCAGCAGCGATTCACAGGGCTACGAGCAGTACTTC
NA,TRBJ2-7,TRBV19,CATRGSPYEQYF,TGTGCCACCAGGGGATCTCCCTACGAGCAGTACTTC